The entry below describes one TCR beta chain. The target antigen is unknown. The data were taken from a study of cytomegalovirus exposure and HLA in healthy donors. Germline CDR1 reads SGHDT; CDR2 reads YYEEEE. The V gene lost 2 bases and the J gene lost 0 bases, with 6 bases spanning the gap. This CDR3 region has 14 residues. Use of 60 Vbeta and 13 Jbeta primers characterized the PCR. Clones were read by immunoSEQ multiplex PCR, and TCRdb kept only the in-frame ones, dropping some. This table has some 170,000 clones, 81% appearing once. Study-level results: It emerged from a later analysis that several of the most significant clusters appeared to be linked to common viral pathogens. Likely technical artifact: a cluster of highly shared sequence variants.

The chain couples TRBV5-6 to TRBJ1-3, with a tentative D call TRBD1 (5 bases). The sequence was obtained from a woman aged 50 to 60 in good health and CMV-seronegative. The sample taken for sequencing was PBMCs. CDR3: CASSLRGSGNTIYF. For the CDR3, the DNA is TGTGCCAGCAGCTTAAGGGGCTCTGGAAACACCATATATTTT.